This T cell receptor (beta chain) is drawn from a study of T cell responses to AZD1222 COVID-19 vaccine. Study details: Samples with a second dose at about 4 or about 12 weeks were pooled together. Whole-study findings and limits: The study found Spike-specific TCR breadth and depth rose after two AZD1222 doses. Females outnumbered males among donors, who were mostly white British; clonal diversity was possibly underestimated.

TCRdb's copy holds only in-frame clones and misses some; the assay was immunoSEQ multiplex PCR. The profile covers some 140,000 clones, with 70% to 90% appearing a single time and 4.5% to 6.5% taken by the ten largest. Concerning this clone: Its antigen is still unknown.

This clonotype originated in an adult in good health. The input for sequencing was peripheral blood, taken on day 0 of AZD1222 vaccination.

The CDR3: CASSQVSFGGNTIYF. The CDR3 DNA sequence: TGTGCCAGCAGCCAAGTCAGTTTCGGGGGAAACACCATATATTTT. The chain combines TRBV3-1 (or the pseudogene TRBV3-2) with TRBJ1-3; no definite D call. Trimming took off 1 base at V and 4 bases at J, with 11 bases between the two ends. CDR3 length: 15 amino acids. Germline lookup yields CDR1 LGHDT and CDR2 YNNKEL (reference sequence).